This T cell receptor beta chain was found in a study of metastatic and nonmetastatic thyroid tumors. Overall study: Repertoires from malignant and benign thyroid patients were compared across blood and tumor or nodule tissue. Study-wide points: For both blood and tumor, malignant thyroid tumors reportedly showed significantly higher TCR beta diversity than benign nodules did.

This clone was seen at least ten times. Antigen unknown. Authors' data handling: The study took CDR3 differences across clinicopathological groups and made a distant-metastasis classifier for papillary thyroid cancer from them. TCRdb re-called the PCR reads through MiXCR. V and J calls and clone size were set by TCRdb, not the authors. In the table there are about 39,000 clones, approximately 16% of which are singletons. Thyroid surgery was performed in patients who had received no treatment beforehand. The CDR3 spans 16 residues. Looked up from germline, CDR1 is SGHAT and CDR2 is FQDESV (reference sequence). The V segment lost 5 bases and the J segment 3 bases; nucleotides outside the gene matches: 6.

The specimen was blood. This clonotype was obtained from a female donor with papillary thyroid cancer or a benign thyroid nodule (not recorded which). Some clones in this sample may be carry-over from other donors' samples. This chain connects TRBV11-1 to TRBJ2-3; 12 positions agree with TRBD2. The CDR3 region is CASSTSGGRRTDTQYF. The CDR3 coding sequence is TGTGCCAGCAGCACTAGCGGGGGGAGGAGGACAGATACGCAGTATTTT.